This T cell receptor beta chain was documented in a study of T cells in women clearing cervical HPV infection. About the research overall: Controls were women whose single incident HPV16 infection cleared within 12 months without precancer or cancer. HLA type could not be excluded as a confounder. The study, taken as a whole, reports: It is unknown whether associations predate infection; no effector/memory or HPV-specific sorting.

Notes on this clone: The antigen is unknown. The read finishes 3 residues shy of the CDR3 end, and the germline J gene is used to complete it.

The assay was immunoSEQ multiplex PCR, and TCRdb's table has in-frame clones only and misses some. Its table lists roughly 45,000 clones. The V segment lost 4 bases and the J segment 7 bases; nucleotides outside the gene matches: 8. Germline CDR1 is MNHNS and CDR2 is SASEGT. There are 15 residues in the CDR3. Source material: blood buffy coat. This TCR was sampled from a woman between 18 and 70 years old with a cervical HPV16 infection that either progressed to CIN3+ or cleared (not recorded which). The chain links TRBV6-1 to TRBJ2-1; 9 bases align to TRBD1. The CDR3 protein is CASSASQGARNEQFF. CDR3 DNA, as far as it was read: TGTGCCAGCAGTGCATCACAGGGGGCGAGAAATGAG.